This T cell receptor beta chain was profiled in a study of blood T cell repertoires in COVID-19. Study at large: The study drew acute and convalescent COVID-19 samples from the United States, Italy and Spain. PBMCs, B-cell-depleted T cells, or T cells provided the cDNA or gDNA that made up the material.

Authors' data handling: Reference gene primers were amplified, and this amplification served to estimate nucleated cell counts. Only in-frame clones appear in the TCRdb table, and some are missing; sequencing was by immunoSEQ multiplex PCR. V and J calls and clone size are given by that table; D and trimming were obtained from the DNA. In the table there are about 240,000 clones, approximately 90% of which are singletons. The CDR3 has 15 amino acids. The germline V gene encodes CDR1 LGHDT and CDR2 YNNKEL (reference sequence). V was shortened by 6 bases and J by 7 bases, with 19 bases between the two germline ends.

The TCR was taken from a man between 60 and 70 years old who had recovered from COVID-19. Sample: peripheral blood. The J gene is TRBJ2-1, the V gene TRBV3-1 (or the pseudogene TRBV3-2); no reliable D call. CDR3 nucleotides: TGTGCCAGCAGACTCCTTTCCGCATCTCCGAATGAGCAGTTCTTC. Protein sequence: CASRLLSASPNEQFF.